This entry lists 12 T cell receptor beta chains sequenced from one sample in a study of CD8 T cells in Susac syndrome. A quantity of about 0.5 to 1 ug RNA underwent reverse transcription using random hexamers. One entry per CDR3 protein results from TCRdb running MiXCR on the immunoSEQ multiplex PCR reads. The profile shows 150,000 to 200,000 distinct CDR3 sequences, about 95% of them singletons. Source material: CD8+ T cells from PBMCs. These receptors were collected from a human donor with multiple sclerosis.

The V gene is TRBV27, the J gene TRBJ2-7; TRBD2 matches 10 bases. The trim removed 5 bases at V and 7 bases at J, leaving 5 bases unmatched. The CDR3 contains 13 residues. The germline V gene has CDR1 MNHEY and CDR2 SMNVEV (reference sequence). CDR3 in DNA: TGTGCCAGCAGTGCTAGCGGGAGAGGTGAGCAGTACTTC. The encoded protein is CASSASGRGEQYF.

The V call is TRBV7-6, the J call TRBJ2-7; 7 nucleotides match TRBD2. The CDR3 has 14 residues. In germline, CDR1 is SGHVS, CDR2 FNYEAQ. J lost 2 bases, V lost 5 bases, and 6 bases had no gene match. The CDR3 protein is CASSPGLETYEQYF. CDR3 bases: TGTGCCAGCAGCCCAGGACTAGAAACCTACGAGCAGTACTTC.

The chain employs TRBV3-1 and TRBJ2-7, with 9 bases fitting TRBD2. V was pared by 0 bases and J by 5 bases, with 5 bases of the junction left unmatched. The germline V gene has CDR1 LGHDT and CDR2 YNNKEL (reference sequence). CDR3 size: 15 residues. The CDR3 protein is CASSQEAGGAHEQYF. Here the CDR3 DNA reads TGTGCCAGCAGCCAAGAAGCGGGAGGAGCACACGAGCAGTACTTC.

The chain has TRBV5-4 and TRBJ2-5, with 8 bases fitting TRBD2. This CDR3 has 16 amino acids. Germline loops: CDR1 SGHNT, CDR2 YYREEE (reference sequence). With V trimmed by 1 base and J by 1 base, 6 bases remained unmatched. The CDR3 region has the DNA TGTGCCAGCAGCTTGTGGAGCGGGGGCCTCCAAGAGACCCAGTACTTC. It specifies CASSLWSGGLQETQYF. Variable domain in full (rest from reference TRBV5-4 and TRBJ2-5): ETGVTQSPTHLIKTRGQQVTLRCSSQSGHNTVSWYQQALGQGPQFIFQYYREEENGRGNFPPRFSGLQFPNYSSELNVNALELDDSALYLCASSLWSGGLQETQYFGPGTRLLVL.

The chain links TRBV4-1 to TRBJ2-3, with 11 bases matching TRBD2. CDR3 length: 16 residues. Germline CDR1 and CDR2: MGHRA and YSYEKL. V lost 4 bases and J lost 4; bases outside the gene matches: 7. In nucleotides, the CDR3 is TGCGCCAGCAGCCCGGTACTAGCGGGAGTCCCAGATACGCAGTATTTT. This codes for CASSPVLAGVPDTQYF.

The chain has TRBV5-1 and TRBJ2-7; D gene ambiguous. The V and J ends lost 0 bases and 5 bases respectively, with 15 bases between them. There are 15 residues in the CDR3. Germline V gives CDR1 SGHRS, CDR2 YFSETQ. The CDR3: CASSLEQSTADEQYF. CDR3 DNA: TGCGCCAGCAGCTTGGAACAGTCAACGGCGGACGAGCAGTACTTC.

Written as DNA, the CDR3 is TGCAGCGTTGGGACAGCCAAACAGCCCGACGAGCAGTACTTC. This translates into CSVGTAKQPDEQYF. This chain links TRBV29-1 with TRBJ2-7; a possible D gene is TRBD1 (6 bases). The CDR3 length is 14 residues. The germline gives CDR1 SQVTM, CDR2 ANQGSEA. Between the trimmed V and J ends, which lost 4 bases and 5 bases, there was a span of 18 bases.

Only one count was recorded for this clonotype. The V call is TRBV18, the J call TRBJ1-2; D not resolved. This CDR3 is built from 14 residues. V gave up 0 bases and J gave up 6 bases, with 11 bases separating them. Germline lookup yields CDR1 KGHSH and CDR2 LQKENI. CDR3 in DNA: TGTGCCAGCTCACCACCGATGAAGGGTGATGGCTACACCTTC. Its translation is CASSPPMKGDGYTF.

This CDR3 is CASTLGPQEQFF. CDR3 DNA: TGTGCCAGCACCCTGGGACCACAAGAGCAGTTCTTC. The J gene is TRBJ2-1, the V gene TRBV28; D is tentatively TRBD1 or TRBD2 (5 bases each). Germline V lookup: CDR1 MDHEN, CDR2 SYDVKM. The CDR3 extends over 12 amino acids. Trimming removed 7 bases from V and 10 bases from J, with 14 bases in between.

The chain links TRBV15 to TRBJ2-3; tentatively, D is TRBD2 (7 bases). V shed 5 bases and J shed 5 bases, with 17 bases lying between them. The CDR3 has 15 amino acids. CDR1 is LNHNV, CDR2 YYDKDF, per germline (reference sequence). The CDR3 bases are TGTGCCACCAGCCTAGGGGGGAGGGAAGGAGATACGCAGTATTTT. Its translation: CATSLGGREGDTQYF.

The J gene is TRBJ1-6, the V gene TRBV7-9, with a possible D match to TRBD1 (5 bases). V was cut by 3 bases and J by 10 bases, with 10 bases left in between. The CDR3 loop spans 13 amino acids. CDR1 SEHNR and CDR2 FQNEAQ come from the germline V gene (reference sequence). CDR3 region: CASSFSGKSPLHF. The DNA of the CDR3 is TGTGCCAGCAGCTTTTCAGGGAAATCACCCCTCCACTTT. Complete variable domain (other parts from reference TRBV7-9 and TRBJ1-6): DTGVSQNPRHKITKRGQNVTFRCDPISEHNRLYWYRQTLGQGPEFLTYFQNEAQLEKSRLLSDRFSAERPKGSFSTLEIQRTEQGDSAMYLCASSFSGKSPLHFGNGTRLTVT.

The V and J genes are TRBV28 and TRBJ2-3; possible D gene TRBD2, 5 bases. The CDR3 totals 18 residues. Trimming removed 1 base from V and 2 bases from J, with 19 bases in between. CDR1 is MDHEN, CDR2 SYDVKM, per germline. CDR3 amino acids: CASSLYAGGQIYTDTQYF. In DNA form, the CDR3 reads TGTGCCAGCAGTTTATATGCGGGTGGGCAAATTTACACAGATACGCAGTATTTT.